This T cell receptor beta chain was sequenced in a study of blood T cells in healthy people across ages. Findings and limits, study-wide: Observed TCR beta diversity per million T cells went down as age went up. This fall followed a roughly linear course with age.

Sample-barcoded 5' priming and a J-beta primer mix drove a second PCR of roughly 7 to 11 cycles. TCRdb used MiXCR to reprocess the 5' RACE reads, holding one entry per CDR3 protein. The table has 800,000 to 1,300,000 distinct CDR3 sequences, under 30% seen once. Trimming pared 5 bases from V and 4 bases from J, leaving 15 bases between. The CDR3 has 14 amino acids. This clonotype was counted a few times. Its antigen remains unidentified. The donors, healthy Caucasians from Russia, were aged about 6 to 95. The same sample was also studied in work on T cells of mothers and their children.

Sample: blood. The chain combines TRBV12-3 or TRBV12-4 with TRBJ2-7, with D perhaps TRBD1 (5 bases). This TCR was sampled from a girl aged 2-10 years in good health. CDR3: CASSPYPDRYEQYF. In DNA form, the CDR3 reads TGTGCCAGCAGTCCCTACCCCGACAGATACGAGCAGTACTTC.